The clone carrying this TCR beta chain was seen a handful of times. No antigen is known for it. Each participant with HIV received care in the United States. These data originate in a study of long-term antiretroviral therapy in people with HIV. Findings of the study overall: Repertoire dominance by clones expanded before ART was seen at all time points.

The run of the v3.0 immunoSEQ assay was at survey level. Produced via immunoSEQ multiplex PCR; TCRdb's table is partial and in-frame only. The table has about 22,000 clones, nearly 90% seen once; the top ten hold 6% to 6.5%. Trimming took 8 bases from V and 3 from J, leaving 20 bases between them. The germline gives CDR1 SNHLY, CDR2 FYNNEI. This CDR3 is built from 15 residues. V and J are TRBV2 and TRBJ2-7, with TRBD2 as a possible D gene (6 bases). The sequenced sample was unsorted PBMCs, obtained 0.6 years after starting antiretroviral therapy. The clonotype comes from a man aged 60-69 years with HIV. CDR3 DNA sequence: TGTGCCAGCCACGACTACCGGGAGCAAGACTACGAGCAGTACTTC. Amino acids: CASHDYREQDYEQYF.